This T cell receptor (beta chain) was sequenced during a study of blood T cell repertoires in COVID-19. About the research overall: PBMCs, B-cell-depleted T cells, or T cells were the source of the cDNA or gDNA that made up the material.

Authors' analysis steps: Reference gene primer amplification gave nucleated cell count estimates. Clones were read by immunoSEQ multiplex PCR, and TCRdb kept only the in-frame ones, dropping some. That table gives V, J and clone size, and the DNA gave D and trimming. The sample lists fewer than 50,000 clones, 83% occurring once. V was pared by 0 bases and J by 2 bases, with 1 base of the junction left unmatched. Germline CDR1 SGDLS, CDR2 YYNGEE. The CDR3 spans 14 residues. The receptor comes from a human donor in a cohort sampled during active COVID-19. The gene calls are TRBV9 and TRBJ2-7, with 8 bases fitting TRBD2. The source material was peripheral blood. In DNA, the CDR3 is TGTGCCAGCAGCGTAGCGGGGGGGCCCTACGAGCAGTACTTC. Translating it yields CASSVAGGPYEQYF.